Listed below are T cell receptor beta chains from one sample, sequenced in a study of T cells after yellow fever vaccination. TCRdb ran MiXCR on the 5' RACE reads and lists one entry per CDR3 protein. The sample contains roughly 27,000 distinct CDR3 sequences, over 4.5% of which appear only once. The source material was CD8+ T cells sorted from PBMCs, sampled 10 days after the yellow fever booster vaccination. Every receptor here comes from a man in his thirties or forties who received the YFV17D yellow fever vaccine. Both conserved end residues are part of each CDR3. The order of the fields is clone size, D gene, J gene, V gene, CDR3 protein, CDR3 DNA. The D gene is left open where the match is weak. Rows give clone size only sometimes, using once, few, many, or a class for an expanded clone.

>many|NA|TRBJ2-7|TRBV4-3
CASSQDRGGGGYEQYF
TGCGCCAGCAGCCAAGATCGCGGTGGAGGGGGCTACGAGCAGTACTTC
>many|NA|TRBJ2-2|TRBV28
CASSFRETGELFF
TGTGCCAGCAGTTTCCGCGAGACCGGGGAGCTGTTTTTT
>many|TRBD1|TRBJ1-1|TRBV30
CAWSIYRGTEAFF
TGTGCCTGGAGTATTTACAGGGGCACTGAAGCTTTCTTT
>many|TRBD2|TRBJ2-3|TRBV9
CASSVGTSGSARMDTQYF
TGTGCCAGCAGCGTAGGGACTAGCGGGAGCGCCCGCATGGATACGCAGTATTTT
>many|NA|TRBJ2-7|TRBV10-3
CAISVENYEQYF
TGTGCCATCAGTGTAGAGAACTACGAGCAGTACTTC
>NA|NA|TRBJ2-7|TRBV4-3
CASSQEASLPFEQYF
TGCGCCAGCAGCCAAGAAGCCAGCCTACCTTTCGAGCAGTACTTC
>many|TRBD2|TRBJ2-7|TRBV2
CASNRDTIAGAAYEQYF
TGTGCCAGCAACAGGGACACAATAGCGGGAGCAGCATACGAGCAGTACTTC
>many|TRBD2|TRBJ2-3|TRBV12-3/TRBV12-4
CASLVKAGGRDTQYF
TGTGCCAGCCTGGTTAAAGCGGGAGGGCGAGATACGCAGTATTTT
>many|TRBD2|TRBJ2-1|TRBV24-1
CATSPWGTSGNNEQFF
TGTGCCACCAGCCCATGGGGGACTAGCGGGAATAATGAGCAGTTCTTC
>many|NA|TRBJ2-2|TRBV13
CASSLAARRELFF
TGTGCCAGCAGCTTAGCGGCTAGGAGAGAGCTGTTTTTT
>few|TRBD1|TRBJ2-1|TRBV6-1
CASSERETGVVTEQFF
TGTGCCAGCAGTGAACGTGAGACAGGGGTTGTTACTGAGCAGTTCTTC
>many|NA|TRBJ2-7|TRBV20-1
CSARPAGGYEQYF
TGCAGTGCTAGACCAGCGGGTGGGTACGAGCAGTACTTC
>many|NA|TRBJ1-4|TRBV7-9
CASTQGRDVEKLFF
TGTGCCAGCACTCAGGGGCGGGATGTTGAAAAACTGTTTTTT
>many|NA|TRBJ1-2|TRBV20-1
CSARDLEGSDYGYTF
TGCAGTGCTAGAGATCTAGAGGGTAGCGACTATGGCTACACCTTC
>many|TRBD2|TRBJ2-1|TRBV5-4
CASSGGGNEQFF
TGTGCCAGCAGTGGGGGGGGCAATGAGCAGTTCTTC
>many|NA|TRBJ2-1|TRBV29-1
CSVGLEANEQFF
TGCAGCGTGGGTCTGGAGGCCAATGAGCAGTTCTTC
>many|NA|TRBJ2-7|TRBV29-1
CSVRDGETYEQYF
TGCAGCGTTAGGGACGGAGAAACCTACGAGCAGTACTTC
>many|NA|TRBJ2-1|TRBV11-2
CASSLAQYNEQFF
TGTGCCAGCAGCTTAGCTCAGTACAATGAGCAGTTCTTC
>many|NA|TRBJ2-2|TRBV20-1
CSARGVGVRTGELFF
TGCAGTGCTAGAGGGGTAGGGGTCCGCACCGGGGAGCTGTTTTTT
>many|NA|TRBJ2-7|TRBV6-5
CASSYGSGVPNYEQYF
TGTGCCAGCAGTTATGGATCGGGGGTCCCTAACTACGAGCAGTACTTC
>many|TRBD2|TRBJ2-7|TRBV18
CASSVSGSSSYEQYF
TGTGCCAGCTCAGTAAGCGGGAGCAGCTCCTACGAGCAGTACTTC
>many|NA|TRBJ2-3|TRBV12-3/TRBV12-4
CASSHGTLNPDTQYF
TGTGCCAGCAGTCACGGGACTCTCAACCCAGATACGCAGTATTTT
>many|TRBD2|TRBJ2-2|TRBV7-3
CASSLASGPNTGELFF
TGTGCCAGCAGCTTAGCTAGCGGCCCGAACACCGGGGAGCTGTTTTTT
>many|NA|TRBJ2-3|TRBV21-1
CASSKGTRVKRTGTDTQYF
TGTGCCAGCAGCAAGGGGACAAGGGTTAAGCGCACGGGCACAGATACGCAGTATTTT
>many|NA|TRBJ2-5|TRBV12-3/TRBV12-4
CASSLGFGRTQYF
TGTGCCAGCAGTTTAGGGTTTGGAAGAACCCAGTACTTC
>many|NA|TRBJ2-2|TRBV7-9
CASSFEGYTGELFF
TGTGCCAGCAGCTTTGAAGGGTACACCGGGGAGCTGTTTTTT
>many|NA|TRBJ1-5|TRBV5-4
CASSLVGSYGQPQHF
TGTGCCAGCAGCTTGGTTGGGTCCTACGGTCAGCCCCAGCATTTT
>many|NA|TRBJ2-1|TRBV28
CASSVGTLEPHNEQFF
TGTGCCAGCAGTGTGGGGACATTAGAACCCCACAATGAGCAGTTCTTC
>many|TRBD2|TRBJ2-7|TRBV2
CASSDLAGDSYEQYF
TGTGCCAGCAGCGACTTAGCGGGAGATTCCTACGAGCAGTACTTC
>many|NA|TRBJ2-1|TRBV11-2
CASTDSSHNEQFF
TGTGCCAGCACCGACAGTAGCCACAATGAGCAGTTCTTC
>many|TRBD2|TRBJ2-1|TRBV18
CASSPISGSSYNEQFF
TGTGCCAGCTCACCAATAAGCGGGAGCTCCTACAATGAGCAGTTCTTC
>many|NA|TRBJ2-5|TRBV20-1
CSAPPGLSETQYF
TGCAGTGCCCCACCGGGCCTTTCAGAGACCCAGTACTTC
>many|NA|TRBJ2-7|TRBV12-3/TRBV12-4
CASRMTGYEQYF
TGTGCCAGCAGAATGACTGGGTACGAGCAGTACTTC
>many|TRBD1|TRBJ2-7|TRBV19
CASTPGQGGYEQYF
TGTGCCAGTACCCCGGGACAGGGAGGCTACGAGCAGTACTTC
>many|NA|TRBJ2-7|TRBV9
CASSGVVGSYEQYF
TGTGCCAGCAGCGGGGTGGTGGGCTCCTACGAGCAGTACTTC
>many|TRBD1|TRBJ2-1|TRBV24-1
CATSDEQGERGNEQFF
TGTGCCACCAGTGATGAGCAGGGGGAGAGAGGGAATGAGCAGTTCTTC
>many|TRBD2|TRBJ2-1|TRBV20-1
CSASGTSGTRVNEQFF
TGCAGTGCCTCCGGGACTAGCGGTACTCGGGTCAATGAGCAGTTCTTC
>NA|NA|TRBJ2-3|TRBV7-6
CASSLSESEGDTQYF
TGTGCCAGCAGCTTATCGGAGAGTGAAGGGGATACGCAGTATTTT
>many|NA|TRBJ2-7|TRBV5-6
CASSQPPNFYEQYF
TGTGCCAGCAGCCAGCCGCCGAACTTCTACGAGCAGTACTTC
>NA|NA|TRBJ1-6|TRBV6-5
CASSYWEGVAGSRSSYNSPLHF
TGTGCCAGCAGTTACTGGGAGGGTGTGGCAGGGAGCCGAAGCTCCTATAATTCACCCCTCCACTTT
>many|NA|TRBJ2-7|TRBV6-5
CASSYSQDTDYEQYF
TGTGCCAGCAGTTACTCGCAGGACACCGACTACGAGCAGTACTTC
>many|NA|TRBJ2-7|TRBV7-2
CASGVSSYEQYF
TGTGCGTCCGGGGTCAGCTCCTACGAGCAGTACTTC